This T cell receptor beta chain was recorded in a study of identical twins. This CDR3 has 15 residues. Germline loops: CDR1 MDHEN, CDR2 SYDVKM. The V segment lost 7 bases and the J segment 5 bases; nucleotides outside the gene matches: 12. This clonotype showed up many times. Its antigen is not identified. With template switching, a universal primer site was added, and the cDNA carried unique molecular identifiers. Each CDR3 protein gets one entry after TCRdb re-called the 5' RACE reads with MiXCR. The sample has 1.5 million to 2 million distinct CDR3 sequences, more than 30% seen once; the top ten hold roughly 0.3%. Whole-study findings and limits: In cord blood, abundant beta clonotypes had fewer insertions; memory showed no trend.

Healthy Caucasians made up all donors. This rearrangement joins TRBV28 to TRBJ2-7; 9 bases agree with TRBD2. Specimen: cord blood. The TCR sequence derives from a newborn girl in good health. CDR3 in DNA: TGTGCCAGCATCGCCATATTAGCGGGAGAACACGAGCAGTACTTC. It translates to CASIAILAGEHEQYF.